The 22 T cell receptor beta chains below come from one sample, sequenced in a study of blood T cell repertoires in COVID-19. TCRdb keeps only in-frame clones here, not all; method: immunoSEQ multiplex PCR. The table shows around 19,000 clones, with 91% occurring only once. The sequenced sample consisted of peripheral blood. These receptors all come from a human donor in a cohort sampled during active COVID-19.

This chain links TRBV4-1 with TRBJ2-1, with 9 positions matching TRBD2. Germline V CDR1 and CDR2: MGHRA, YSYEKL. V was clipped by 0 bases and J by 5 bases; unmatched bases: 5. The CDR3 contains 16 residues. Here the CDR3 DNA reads TGCGCCAGCAGCCAAGACAGGACTAGCGAGGACAATGAGCAGTTCTTC. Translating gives CASSQDRTSEDNEQFF.

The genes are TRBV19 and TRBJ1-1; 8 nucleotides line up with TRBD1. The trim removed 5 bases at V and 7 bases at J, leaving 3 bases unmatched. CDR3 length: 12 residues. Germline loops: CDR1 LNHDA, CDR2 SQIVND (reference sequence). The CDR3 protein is CASSLGTGEAFF. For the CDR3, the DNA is TGTGCCAGTAGTCTCGGGACAGGTGAAGCTTTCTTT.

CDR3 in DNA: TGCGCCAGCAGCCACCCCGGGGGGAACAATGAGCAGTTCTTC. Residues: CASSHPGGNNEQFF. The chain carries TRBV4-3 and TRBJ2-1, with 7 nucleotides matching TRBD2. Trimming cost V 3 bases and J 5 bases; bases outside gene matches: 4. There are 14 residues in the CDR3. Germline V gene lookup returns CDR1 LGHNA and CDR2 YSLEER.

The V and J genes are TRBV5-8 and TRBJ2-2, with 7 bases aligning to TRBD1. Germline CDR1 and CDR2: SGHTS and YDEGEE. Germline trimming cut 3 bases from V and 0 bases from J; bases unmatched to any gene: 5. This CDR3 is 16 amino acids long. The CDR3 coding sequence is TGTGCCAGCAGCTCCGGGACAGTAGCGAACACCGGGGAGCTGTTTTTT. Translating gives CASSSGTVANTGELFF.

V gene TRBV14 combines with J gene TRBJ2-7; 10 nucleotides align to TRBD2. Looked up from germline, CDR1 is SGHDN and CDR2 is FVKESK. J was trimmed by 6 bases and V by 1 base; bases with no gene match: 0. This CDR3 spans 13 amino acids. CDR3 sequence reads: CASSQVAGGEQYV. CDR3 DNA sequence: TGTGCCAGCAGCCAAGTAGCGGGGGGCGAGCAGTACGTC.

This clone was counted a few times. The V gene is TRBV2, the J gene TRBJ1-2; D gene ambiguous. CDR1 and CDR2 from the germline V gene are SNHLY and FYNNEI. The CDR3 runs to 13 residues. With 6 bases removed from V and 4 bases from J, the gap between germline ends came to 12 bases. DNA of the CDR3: TGTGCCAGCAGGGCGGGAGGCAGCTATGGCTACACCTTC. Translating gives CASRAGGSYGYTF.

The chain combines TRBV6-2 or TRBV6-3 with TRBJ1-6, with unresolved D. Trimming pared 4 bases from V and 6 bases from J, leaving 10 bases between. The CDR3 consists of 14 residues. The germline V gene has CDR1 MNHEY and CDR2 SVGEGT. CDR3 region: CASSFSGSNSPLHF. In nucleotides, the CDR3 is TGTGCCAGCAGTTTTTCCGGGTCTAATTCACCCCTCCACTTT.

The CDR3: CASSRSGQGPDTQYF. The CDR3 DNA reads as TGTGCCAGCTCACGGTCGGGACAGGGCCCCGATACGCAGTATTTT. The rearrangement uses TRBV18 and TRBJ2-3, with 9 bases matching TRBD1. The germline CDR1 and CDR2 sequences are KGHSH and LQKENI. The V and J ends lost 4 bases and 6 bases, in that order; junction bases with no gene match: 8. The CDR3 is made up of 15 amino acids. Supplemented by reference TRBV18 and TRBJ2-3, the full variable domain reads NAGVMQNPRHLVRRRGQEARLRCSPMKGHSHVYWYRQLPEEGLKFMVYLQKENIIDESGMPKERFSAEFPKEGPSILRIQQVVRGDSAAYFCASSRSGQGPDTQYFGPGTRLTVL.

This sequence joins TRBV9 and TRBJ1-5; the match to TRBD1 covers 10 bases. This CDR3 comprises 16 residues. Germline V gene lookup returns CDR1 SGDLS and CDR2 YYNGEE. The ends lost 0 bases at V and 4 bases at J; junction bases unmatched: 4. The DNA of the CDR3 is TGTGCCAGCAGCGTAGGTGACAGGGGGCCGAATCAGCCCCAGCATTTT. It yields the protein CASSVGDRGPNQPQHF.

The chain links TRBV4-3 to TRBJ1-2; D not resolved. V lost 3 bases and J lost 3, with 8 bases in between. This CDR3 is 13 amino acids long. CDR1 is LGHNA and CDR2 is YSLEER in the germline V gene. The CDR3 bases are TGCGCCAGCAGCCAGAGCGTACACTATGGCTACACCTTC. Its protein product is CASSQSVHYGYTF.

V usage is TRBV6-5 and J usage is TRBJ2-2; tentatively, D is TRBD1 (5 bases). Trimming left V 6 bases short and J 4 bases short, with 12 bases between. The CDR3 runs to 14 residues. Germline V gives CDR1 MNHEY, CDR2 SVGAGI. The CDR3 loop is CASSGQGGTGELFF. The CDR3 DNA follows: TGTGCCAGCAGCGGGCAGGGCGGCACCGGGGAGCTGTTTTTT.

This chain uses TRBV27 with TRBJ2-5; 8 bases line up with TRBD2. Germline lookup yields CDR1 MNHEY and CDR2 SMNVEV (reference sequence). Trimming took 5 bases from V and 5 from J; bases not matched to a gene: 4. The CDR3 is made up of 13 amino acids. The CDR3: CASSGTRGETQYF. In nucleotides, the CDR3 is TGTGCCAGCAGTGGGACTAGAGGCGAGACCCAGTACTTC.

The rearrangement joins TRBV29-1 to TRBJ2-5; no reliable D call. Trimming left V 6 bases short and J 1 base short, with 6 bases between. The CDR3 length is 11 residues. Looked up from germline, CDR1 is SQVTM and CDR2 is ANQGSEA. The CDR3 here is CSVQSQETQYF. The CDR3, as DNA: TGCAGCGTACAGAGCCAAGAGACCCAGTACTTC.

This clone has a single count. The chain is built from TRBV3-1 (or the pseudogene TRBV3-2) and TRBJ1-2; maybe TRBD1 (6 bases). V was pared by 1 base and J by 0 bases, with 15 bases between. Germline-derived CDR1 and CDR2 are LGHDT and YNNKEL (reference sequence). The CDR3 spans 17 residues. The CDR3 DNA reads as TGTGCCAGCAGCCAAGGGCAGGGGCGAACGACTAACTATGGCTACACCTTC. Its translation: CASSQGQGRTTNYGYTF.

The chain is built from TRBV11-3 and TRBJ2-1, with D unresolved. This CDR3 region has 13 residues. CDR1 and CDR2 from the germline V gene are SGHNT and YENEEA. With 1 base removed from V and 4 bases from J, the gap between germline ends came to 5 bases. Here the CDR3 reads CASSLGVYNEQFF. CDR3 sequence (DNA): TGTGCCAGCAGCTTAGGAGTATACAATGAGCAGTTCTTC.

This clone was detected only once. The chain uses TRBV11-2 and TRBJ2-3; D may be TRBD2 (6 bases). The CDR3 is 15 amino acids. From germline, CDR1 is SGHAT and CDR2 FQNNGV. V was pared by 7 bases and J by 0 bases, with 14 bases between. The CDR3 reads CASTLGRYSTDTQYF. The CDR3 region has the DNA TGTGCCAGCACACTGGGGAGGTACAGCACAGATACGCAGTATTTT. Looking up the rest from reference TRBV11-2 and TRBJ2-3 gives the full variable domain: EAGVAQSPRYKIIEKRQSVAFWCNPISGHATLYWYQQILGQGPKLLIQFQNNGVVDDSQLPKDRFSAERLKGVDSTLKIQPAKLEDSAVYLCASTLGRYSTDTQYFGPGTRLTVL.

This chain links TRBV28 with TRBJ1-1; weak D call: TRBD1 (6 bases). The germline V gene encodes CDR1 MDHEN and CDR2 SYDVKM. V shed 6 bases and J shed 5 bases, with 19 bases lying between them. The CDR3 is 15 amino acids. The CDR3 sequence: CASSRSQGRWTEAFF. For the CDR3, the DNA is TGTGCCAGCAGCCGTTCCCAGGGGAGATGGACTGAAGCTTTCTTT.

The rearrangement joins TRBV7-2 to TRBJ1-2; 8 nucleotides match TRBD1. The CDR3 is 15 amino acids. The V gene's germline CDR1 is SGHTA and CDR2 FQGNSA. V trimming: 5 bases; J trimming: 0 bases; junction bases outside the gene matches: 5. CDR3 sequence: CASSQGTGSNYGYTF. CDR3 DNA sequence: TGTGCCAGCAGCCAAGGGACAGGTTCTAACTATGGCTACACCTTC.

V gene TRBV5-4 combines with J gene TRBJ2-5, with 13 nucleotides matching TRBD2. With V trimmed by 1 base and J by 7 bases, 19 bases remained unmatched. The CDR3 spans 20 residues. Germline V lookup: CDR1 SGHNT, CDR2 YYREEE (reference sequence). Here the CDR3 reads CASSLSSGTSGAALRGTQYF. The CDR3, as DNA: TGTGCCAGCAGCTTGTCCTCCGGGACTAGCGGGGCAGCCCTCCGAGGGACCCAGTACTTC.

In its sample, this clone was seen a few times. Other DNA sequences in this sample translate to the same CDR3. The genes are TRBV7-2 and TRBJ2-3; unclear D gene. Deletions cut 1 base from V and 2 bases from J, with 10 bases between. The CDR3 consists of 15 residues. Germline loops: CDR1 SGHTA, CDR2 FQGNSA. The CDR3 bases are TGTGCCAGCAGCTTAGGGTTAGCTTACACAGATACGCAGTATTTT. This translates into CASSLGLAYTDTQYF.

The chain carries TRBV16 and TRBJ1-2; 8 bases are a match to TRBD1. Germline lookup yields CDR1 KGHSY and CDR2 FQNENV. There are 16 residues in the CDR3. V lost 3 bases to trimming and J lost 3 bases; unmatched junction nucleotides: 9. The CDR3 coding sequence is TGTGCCAGCAGCCATTTACAGGGGGGCTCTCACTATGGCTACACCTTC. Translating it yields CASSHLQGGSHYGYTF.

The CDR3 sequence: CASSLRWAASYTF. The CDR3 DNA reads TGTGCCAGCAGCTTACGGTGGGCCGCCAGCTACACCTTC. J is TRBJ1-2 and V is TRBV7-2; unclear D gene. Looked up from germline, CDR1 is SGHTA and CDR2 is FQGNSA. Deletions cut 2 bases from V and 9 bases from J, with 13 bases between. The CDR3 length is 13 residues.